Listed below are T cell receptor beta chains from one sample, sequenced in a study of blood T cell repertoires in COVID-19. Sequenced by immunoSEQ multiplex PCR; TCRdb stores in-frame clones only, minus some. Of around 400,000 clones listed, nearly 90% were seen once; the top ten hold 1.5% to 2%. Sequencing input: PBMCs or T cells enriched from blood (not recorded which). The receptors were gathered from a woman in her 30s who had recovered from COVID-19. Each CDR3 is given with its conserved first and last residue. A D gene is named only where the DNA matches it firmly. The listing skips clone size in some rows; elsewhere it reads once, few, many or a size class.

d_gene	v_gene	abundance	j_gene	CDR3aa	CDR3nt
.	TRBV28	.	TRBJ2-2	CASSLSPLSGELFF	TGTGCCAGCAGTTTAAGCCCCTTGTCCGGGGAGCTGTTTTTT
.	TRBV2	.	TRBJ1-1	CASSVQELNTEAFF	TGTGCCAGCAGTGTACAGGAGCTGAACACTGAAGCTTTCTTT
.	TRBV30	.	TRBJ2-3	CAWSELVSSTDTQYF	TGTGCCTGGAGTGAGCTAGTCTCTAGCACAGATACGCAGTATTTT
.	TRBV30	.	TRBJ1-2	CAWSSPPQNYGYTF	TGTGCCTGGAGTTCCCCCCCCCAGAATTATGGCTACACCTTC
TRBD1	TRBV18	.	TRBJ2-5	CASSPLGTGIQETQYF	TGTGCCAGCTCACCCTTAGGGACAGGGATCCAAGAGACCCAGTACTTC
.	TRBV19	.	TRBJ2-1	CASSIQTQGGVRNEQFF	TGTGCCAGTAGTATCCAGACACAGGGTGGGGTACGCAATGAGCAGTTCTTC
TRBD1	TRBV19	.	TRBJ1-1	CASSIDLRGPEAFF	TGTGCCAGTAGTATAGATTTGAGGGGGCCTGAAGCTTTCTTT
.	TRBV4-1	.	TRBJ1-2	CASSQDWARRYYGYTF	TGCGCCAGCAGCCAAGACTGGGCCCGACGCTACTATGGCTACACCTTC
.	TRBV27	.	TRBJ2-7	CASSLALSSYEQYF	TGTGCCAGCAGTTTAGCCCTGAGCTCCTACGAGCAGTACTTC
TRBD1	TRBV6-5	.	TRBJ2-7	CASSYGATGSYEQYF	TGTGCCAGCAGTTACGGGGCGACAGGGTCCTACGAGCAGTACTTC
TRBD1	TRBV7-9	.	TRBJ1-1	CASSARLGQGRGGAFF	TGTGCCAGCAGCGCCCGCCTGGGACAGGGCAGGGGTGGAGCTTTCTTT
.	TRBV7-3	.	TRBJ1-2	CASSSGPGDYGYTF	TGTGCCAGCAGCTCGGGCCCGGGGGACTATGGCTACACCTTC
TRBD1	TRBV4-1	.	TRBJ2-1	CASSHSQGLINEQFF	TGCGCCAGCAGCCACTCACAGGGGTTGATAAATGAGCAGTTCTTC
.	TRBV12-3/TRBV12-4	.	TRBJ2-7	CASSFNSYEQYF	TGTGCCAGCAGTTTTAATTCGTACGAGCAGTACTTC
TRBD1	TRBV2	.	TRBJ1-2	CASRPGTAAVYGYTF	TGTGCCAGCAGACCCGGGACAGCGGCTGTATATGGCTACACCTTC
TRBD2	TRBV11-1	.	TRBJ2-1	CASSATLAGFNEQFF	TGTGCCAGCAGCGCCACACTAGCGGGGTTTAATGAGCAGTTCTTC
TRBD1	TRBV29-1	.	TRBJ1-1	CSVGDRGATEAFF	TGCAGCGTTGGAGACAGGGGTGCCACTGAAGCTTTCTTT
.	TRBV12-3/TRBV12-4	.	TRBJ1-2	CASSLETGYGYTF	TGTGCCAGCAGTTTAGAGACAGGCTATGGCTACACCTTC
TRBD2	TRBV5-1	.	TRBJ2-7	CASSLAGGSYEQYF	TGCGCCAGCAGCTTGGCGGGGGGATCCTACGAGCAGTACTTC
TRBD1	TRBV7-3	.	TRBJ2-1	CASSPPPRQGYNEQFF	TGTGCCAGCAGCCCACCCCCCCGACAGGGTTATAATGAGCAGTTCTTC
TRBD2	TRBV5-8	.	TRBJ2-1	CASSLEAGLAGGIEQFF	TGTGCCAGCAGCTTGGAGGCAGGACTAGCGGGAGGGATTGAGCAGTTCTTC
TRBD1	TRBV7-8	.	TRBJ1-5	CASSARGQGYQPQHF	TGTGCCAGCAGCGCAAGGGGACAGGGTTATCAGCCCCAGCATTTT
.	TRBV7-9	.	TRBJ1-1	CASSPGGFSGTEAFF	TGTGCCAGCAGCCCCGGGGGGTTCTCAGGGACTGAAGCTTTCTTT
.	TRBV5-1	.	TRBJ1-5	CASSLGQGSNQPQHF	TGCGCCAGCAGCTTGGGGCAGGGGAGCAATCAGCCCCAGCATTTT
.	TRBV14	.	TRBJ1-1	CASSLAGAGGEAFF	TGTGCCAGCAGCCTCGCAGGTGCCGGCGGGGAAGCTTTCTTT
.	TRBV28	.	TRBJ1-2	CASSLGGPNYGYTF	TGTGCCAGCAGTTTGGGGGGACCCAACTATGGCTACACCTTC
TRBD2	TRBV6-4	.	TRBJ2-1	CASSPSGRINNEQFF	TGTGCCAGCAGCCCGAGCGGGAGAATCAACAATGAGCAGTTCTTC
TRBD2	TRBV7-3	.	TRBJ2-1	CASSQGLAGPYNEQFF	TGTGCCAGCAGTCAGGGACTAGCGGGACCTTACAATGAGCAGTTCTTC
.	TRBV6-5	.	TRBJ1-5	CASSRTLSNQPQHF	TGTGCCAGCAGCAGGACTTTGAGCAATCAGCCCCAGCATTTT
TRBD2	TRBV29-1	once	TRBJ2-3	CSVPRTSGTDTQYF	TGCAGCGTTCCGCGGACTAGCGGCACAGATACGCAGTATTTT
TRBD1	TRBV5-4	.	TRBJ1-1	CASSWDRVVTEAFF	TGTGCCAGCAGTTGGGACAGGGTGGTGACTGAAGCTTTCTTT
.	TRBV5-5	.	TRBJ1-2	CASSSVRGWESGYTF	TGTGCCAGCAGCTCCGTCCGGGGGTGGGAGTCTGGCTACACCTTC
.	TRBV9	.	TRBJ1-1	CASSVSRGNTEAFF	TGTGCCAGCAGCGTAAGCCGGGGGAACACTGAAGCTTTCTTT
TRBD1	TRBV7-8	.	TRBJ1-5	CASSLAQQGINQPQHF	TGTGCCAGCAGCTTAGCTCAACAGGGGATCAATCAGCCCCAGCATTTT
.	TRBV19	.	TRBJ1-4	CASSVTQSIKEKLFF	TGTGCCAGTAGTGTAACACAGTCAATCAAGGAAAAACTGTTTTTT
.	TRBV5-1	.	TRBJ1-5	CASSLGDIDQPQHF	TGCGCCAGCAGCTTGGGGGACATAGATCAGCCCCAGCATTTT
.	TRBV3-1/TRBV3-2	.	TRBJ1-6	CASSRHGGANSPLHF	TGTGCCAGCAGCCGACACGGGGGTGCCAATTCACCCCTCCACTTT
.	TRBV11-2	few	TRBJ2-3	CASSPGTLMEADTQYF	TGTGCCAGCAGCCCCGGTACTCTTATGGAGGCAGATACGCAGTATTTT
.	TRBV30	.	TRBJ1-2	CAWSPGYGYTF	TGTGCCTGGAGTCCGGGGTACGGCTACACCTTC
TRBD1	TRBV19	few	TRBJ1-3	CASSTDRTISGNTIYF	TGTGCCAGTAGTACGGACAGGACTATCTCTGGAAACACCATATATTTT
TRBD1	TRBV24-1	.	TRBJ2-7	CATNHRDRVRYEQYF	TGTGCCACCAATCACCGGGACAGGGTACGCTACGAGCAGTACTTC
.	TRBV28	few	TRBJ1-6	CASSPRRAGWDSPLHF	TGTGCCAGCAGCCCAAGGCGGGCCGGATGGGATTCACCCCTCCACTTT
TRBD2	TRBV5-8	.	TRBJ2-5	CASSSGASGGQETQYF	TGTGCCAGCAGCTCTGGGGCGAGCGGGGGGCAAGAGACCCAGTACTTC
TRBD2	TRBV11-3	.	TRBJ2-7	CASSLVLAGGSYEQYF	TGTGCCAGCAGCTTGGTACTAGCGGGAGGCTCCTACGAGCAGTACTTC
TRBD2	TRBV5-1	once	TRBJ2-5	CASSLSSGRETQYF	TGCGCCAGCAGCTTGTCTAGCGGGAGAGAGACCCAGTACTTC
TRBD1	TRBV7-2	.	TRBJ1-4	CASSRTGGLEKLFF	TGTGCCAGCAGTAGGACAGGGGGGTTGGAAAAACTGTTTTTT
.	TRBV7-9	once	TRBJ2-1	CASSLGIGLGKNEQFF	TGTGCCAGCAGCTTAGGGATTGGGCTCGGGAAGAATGAGCAGTTCTTC
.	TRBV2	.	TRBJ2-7	CASRDSLYEQYF	TGTGCCAGCAGAGACAGCCTATACGAGCAGTACTTC
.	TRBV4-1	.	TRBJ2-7	CASSQPWRKTSRYEQYF	TGCGCCAGCAGCCAACCATGGCGGAAAACTAGCCGCTACGAGCAGTACTTC
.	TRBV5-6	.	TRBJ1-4	CASSAAGLGKKLFF	TGTGCCAGCAGCGCCGCGGGGCTCGGCAAAAAACTGTTTTTT
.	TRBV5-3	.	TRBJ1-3	CARSLPLRGSGNTIYF	TGTGCCAGAAGCTTACCCTTACGAGGCTCTGGAAACACCATATATTTT
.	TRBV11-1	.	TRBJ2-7	CASSGRTVINYEQYF	TGTGCCAGCAGCGGCCGGACAGTGATAAACTACGAGCAGTACTTC
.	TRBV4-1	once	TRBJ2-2	CASSQMGDRSANTGELFF	TGCGCCAGCAGCCAAATGGGCGACAGGAGCGCGAACACCGGGGAGCTGTTTTTT